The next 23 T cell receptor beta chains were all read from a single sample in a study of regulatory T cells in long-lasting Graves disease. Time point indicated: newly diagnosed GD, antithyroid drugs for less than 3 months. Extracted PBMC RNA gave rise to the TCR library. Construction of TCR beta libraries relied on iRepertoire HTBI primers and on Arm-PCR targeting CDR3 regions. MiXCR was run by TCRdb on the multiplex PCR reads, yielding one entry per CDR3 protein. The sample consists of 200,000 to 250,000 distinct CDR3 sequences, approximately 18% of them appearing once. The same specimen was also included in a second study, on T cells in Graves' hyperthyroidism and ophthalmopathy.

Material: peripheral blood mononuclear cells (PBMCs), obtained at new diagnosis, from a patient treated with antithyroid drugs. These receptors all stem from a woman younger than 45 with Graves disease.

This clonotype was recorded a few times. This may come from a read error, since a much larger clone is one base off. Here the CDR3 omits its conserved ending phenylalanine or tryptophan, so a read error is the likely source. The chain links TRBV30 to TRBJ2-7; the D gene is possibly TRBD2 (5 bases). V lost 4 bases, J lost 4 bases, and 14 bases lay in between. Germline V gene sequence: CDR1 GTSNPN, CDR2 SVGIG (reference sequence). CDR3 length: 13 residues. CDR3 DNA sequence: TGTGCCTGGACCGAGGGTTCCGTATACGAGCAGTACCTC. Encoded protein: CAWTEGSVYEQYL.

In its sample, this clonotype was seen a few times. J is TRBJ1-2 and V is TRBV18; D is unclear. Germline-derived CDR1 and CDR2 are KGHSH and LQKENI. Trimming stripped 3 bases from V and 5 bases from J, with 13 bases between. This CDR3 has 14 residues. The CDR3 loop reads CASSPTVAGYGYTF. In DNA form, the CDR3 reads TGTGCCAGCTCACCGACGGTGGCCGGTTATGGCTACACCTTC.

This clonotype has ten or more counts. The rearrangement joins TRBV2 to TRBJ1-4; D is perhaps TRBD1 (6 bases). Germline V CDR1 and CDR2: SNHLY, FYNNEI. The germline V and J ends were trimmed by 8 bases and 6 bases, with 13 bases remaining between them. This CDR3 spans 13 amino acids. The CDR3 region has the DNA TGTGCCAGCGCAGGACAGACAGATGAAAAACTGTTTTTT. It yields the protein CASAGQTDEKLFF.

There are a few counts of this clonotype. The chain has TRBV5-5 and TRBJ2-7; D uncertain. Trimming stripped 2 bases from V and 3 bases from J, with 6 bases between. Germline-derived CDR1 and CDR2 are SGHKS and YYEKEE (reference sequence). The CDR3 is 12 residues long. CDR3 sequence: CASSFTIYEQYF. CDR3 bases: TGTGCCAGCAGCTTTACGATCTACGAGCAGTACTTC.

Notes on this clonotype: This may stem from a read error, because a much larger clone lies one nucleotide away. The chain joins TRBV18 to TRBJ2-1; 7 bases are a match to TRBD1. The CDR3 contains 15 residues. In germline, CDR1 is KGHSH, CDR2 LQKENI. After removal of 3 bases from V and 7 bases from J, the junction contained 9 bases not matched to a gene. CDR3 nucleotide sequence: TGTGCCAGCTCACCCCAGGGACAGTTGAAGAATGAGCAGTTCTTC. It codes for CASSPQGQLKNEQFF. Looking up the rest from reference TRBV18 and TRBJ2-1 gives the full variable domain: NAGVMQNPRHLVRRRGQEARLRCSPMKGHSHVYWYRQLPEEGLKFMVYLQKENIIDESGMPKERFSAEFPKEGPSILRIQQVVRGDSAAYFCASSPQGQLKNEQFFGPGTRLTVL.

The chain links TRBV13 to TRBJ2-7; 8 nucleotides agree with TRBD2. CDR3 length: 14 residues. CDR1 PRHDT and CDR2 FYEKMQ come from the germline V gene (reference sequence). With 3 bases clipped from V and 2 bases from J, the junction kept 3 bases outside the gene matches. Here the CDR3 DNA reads TGTGCCAGCAGCTTGACTAGCGTCGCCTACGAGCAGTACTTC. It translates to CASSLTSVAYEQYF. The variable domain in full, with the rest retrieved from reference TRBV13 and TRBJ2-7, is AAGVIQSPRHLIKEKRETATLKCYPIPRHDTVYWYQQGPGQDPQFLISFYEKMQSDKGSIPDRFSAQQFSDYHSELNMSSLELGDSALYFCASSLTSVAYEQYFGPGTRLTVT.

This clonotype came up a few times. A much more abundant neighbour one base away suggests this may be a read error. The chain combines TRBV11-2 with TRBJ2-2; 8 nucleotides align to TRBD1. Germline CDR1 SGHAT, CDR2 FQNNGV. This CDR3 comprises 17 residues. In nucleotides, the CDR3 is TGTGCCAGCAGCTTAGTAGCCCGGACAGGGATTGTCGGGGAGCCGTTTTTT. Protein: CASSLVARTGIVGEPFF. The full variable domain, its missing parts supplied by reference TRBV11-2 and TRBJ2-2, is EAGVAQSPRYKIIEKRQSVAFWCNPISGHATLYWYQQILGQGPKLLIQFQNNGVVDDSQLPKDRFSAERLKGVDSTLKIQPAKLEDSAVYLCASSLVARTGIVGEPFFGEGSRLTVL.

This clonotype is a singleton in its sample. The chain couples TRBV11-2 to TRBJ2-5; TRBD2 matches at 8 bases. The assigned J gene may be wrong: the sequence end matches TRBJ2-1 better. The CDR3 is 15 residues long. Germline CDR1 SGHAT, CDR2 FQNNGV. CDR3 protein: CASSSRGTRVNEQFF. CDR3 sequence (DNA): TGTGCCAGCAGCTCACGGGGGACTAGGGTCAATGAGCAGTTCTTC.

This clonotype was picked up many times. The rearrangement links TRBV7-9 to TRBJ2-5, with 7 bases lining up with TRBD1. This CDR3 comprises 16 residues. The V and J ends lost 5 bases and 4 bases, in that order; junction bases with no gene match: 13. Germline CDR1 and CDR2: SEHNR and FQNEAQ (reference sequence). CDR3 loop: CASSPDLQGNLETQYF. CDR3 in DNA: TGTGCCAGCAGCCCCGACCTACAGGGGAACCTAGAGACCCAGTACTTC.

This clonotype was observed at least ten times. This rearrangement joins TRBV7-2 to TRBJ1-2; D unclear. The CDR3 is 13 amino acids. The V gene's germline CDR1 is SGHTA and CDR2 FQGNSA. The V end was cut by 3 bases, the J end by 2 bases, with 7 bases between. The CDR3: CASSFFTNYGYTF. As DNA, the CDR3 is TGTGCCAGCAGCTTTTTTACCAACTATGGCTACACCTTC.

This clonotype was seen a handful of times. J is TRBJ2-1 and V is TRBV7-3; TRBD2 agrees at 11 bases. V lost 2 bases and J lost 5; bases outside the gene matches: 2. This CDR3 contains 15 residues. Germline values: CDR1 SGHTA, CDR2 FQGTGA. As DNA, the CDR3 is TGTGCCAGCAGCTTAGGGACTAGCGGAAACAATGAGCAGTTCTTC. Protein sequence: CASSLGTSGNNEQFF.

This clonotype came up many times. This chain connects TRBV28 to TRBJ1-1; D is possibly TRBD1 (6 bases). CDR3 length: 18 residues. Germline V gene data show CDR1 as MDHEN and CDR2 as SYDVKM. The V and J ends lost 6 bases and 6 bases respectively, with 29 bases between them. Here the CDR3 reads CASSLLPGQGGRGAEAFF. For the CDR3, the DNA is TGTGCCAGCAGCCTCCTACCGGGACAAGGTGGTCGGGGGGCTGAAGCTTTCTTT. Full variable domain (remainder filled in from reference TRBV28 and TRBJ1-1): DVKVTQSSRYLVKRTGEKVFLECVQDMDHENMFWYRQDPGLGLRLIYFSYDVKMKEKGDIPEGYSVSREKKERFSLILESASTNQTSMYLCASSLLPGQGGRGAEAFFGQGTRLTVV.

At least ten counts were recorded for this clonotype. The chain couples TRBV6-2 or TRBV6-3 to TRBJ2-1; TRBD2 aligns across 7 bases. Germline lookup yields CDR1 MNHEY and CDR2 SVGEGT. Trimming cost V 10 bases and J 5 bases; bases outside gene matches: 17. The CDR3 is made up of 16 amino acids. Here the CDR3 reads CAILGSAGAVHNEQFF. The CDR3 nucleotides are TGTGCCATCCTGGGTAGTGCGGGAGCGGTCCACAATGAGCAGTTCTTC.

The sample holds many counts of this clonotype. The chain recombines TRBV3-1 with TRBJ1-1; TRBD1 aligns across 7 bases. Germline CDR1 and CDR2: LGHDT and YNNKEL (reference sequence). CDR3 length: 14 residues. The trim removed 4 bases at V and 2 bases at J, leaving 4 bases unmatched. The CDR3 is CASSLRTGNTEAFF. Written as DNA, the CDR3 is TGTGCCAGCAGCCTTCGGACAGGCAACACTGAAGCTTTCTTT.

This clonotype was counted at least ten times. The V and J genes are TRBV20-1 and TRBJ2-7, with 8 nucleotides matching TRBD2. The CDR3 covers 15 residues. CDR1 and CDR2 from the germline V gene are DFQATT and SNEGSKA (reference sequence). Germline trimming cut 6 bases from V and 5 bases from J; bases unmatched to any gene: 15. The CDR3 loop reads CSATGGESGIDEQYF. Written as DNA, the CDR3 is TGCAGTGCCACCGGGGGGGAAAGCGGGATAGACGAGCAGTACTTC.

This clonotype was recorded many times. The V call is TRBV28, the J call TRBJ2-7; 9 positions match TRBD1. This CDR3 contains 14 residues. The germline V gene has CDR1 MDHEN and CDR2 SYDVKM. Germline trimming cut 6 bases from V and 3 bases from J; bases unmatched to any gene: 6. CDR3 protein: CASRGPGQGYEQYF. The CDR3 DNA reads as TGTGCCAGCAGAGGCCCGGGACAGGGCTACGAGCAGTACTTC.

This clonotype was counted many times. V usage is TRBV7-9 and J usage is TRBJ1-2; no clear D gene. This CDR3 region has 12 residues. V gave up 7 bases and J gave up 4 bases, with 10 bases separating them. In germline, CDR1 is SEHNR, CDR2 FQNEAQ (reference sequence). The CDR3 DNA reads TGTGCCAGCAAGCCTTCTAGCTATGGCTACACCTTC. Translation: CASKPSSYGYTF.

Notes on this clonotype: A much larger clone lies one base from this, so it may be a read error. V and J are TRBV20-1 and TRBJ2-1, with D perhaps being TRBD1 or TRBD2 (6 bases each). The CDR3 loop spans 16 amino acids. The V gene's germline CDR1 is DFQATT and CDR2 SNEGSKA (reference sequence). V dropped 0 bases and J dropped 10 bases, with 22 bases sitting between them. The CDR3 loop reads CSARDWGAVPAGEQFF. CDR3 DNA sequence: TGCAGTGCTAGAGATTGGGGGGCGGTCCCGGCGGGCGAGCAGTTCTTC.

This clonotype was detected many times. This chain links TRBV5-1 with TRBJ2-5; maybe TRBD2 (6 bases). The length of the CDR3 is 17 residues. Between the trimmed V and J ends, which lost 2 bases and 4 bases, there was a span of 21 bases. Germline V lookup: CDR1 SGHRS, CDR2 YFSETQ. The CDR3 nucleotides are TGCGCCAGCAGCTTAAGGGTCGCGGGGCGTGGGGGAGAGACCCAGTACTTC. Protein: CASSLRVAGRGGETQYF.

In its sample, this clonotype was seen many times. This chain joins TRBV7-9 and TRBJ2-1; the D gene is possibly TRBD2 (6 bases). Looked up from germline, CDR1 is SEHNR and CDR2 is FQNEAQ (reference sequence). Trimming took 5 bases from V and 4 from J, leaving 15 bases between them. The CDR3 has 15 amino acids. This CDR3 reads CASSPLRELYNEQFF. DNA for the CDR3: TGTGCCAGCAGCCCTCTGCGGGAACTTTACAATGAGCAGTTCTTC.

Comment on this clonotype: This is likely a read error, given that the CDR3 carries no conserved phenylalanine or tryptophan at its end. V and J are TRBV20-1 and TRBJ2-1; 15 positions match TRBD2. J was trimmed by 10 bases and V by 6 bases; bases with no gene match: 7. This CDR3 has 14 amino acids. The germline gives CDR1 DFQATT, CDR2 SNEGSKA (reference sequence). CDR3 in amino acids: CSARTSGRGGEQFL. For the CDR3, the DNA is TGCAGTGCGAGGACTAGCGGGAGGGGGGGCGAGCAGTTCTTA.

CDR3 loop: CASSYGDAFNYGYTF. CDR3 sequence (DNA): TGTGCCAGCAGCTATGGGGATGCCTTTAACTATGGCTACACCTTC. The chain recombines TRBV7-9 with TRBJ1-2; D is ambiguous. The CDR3 runs 15 residues. Trimming cost V 4 bases and J 1 base, with 13 bases left between them. Looked up from germline, CDR1 is SEHNR and CDR2 is FQNEAQ (reference sequence).

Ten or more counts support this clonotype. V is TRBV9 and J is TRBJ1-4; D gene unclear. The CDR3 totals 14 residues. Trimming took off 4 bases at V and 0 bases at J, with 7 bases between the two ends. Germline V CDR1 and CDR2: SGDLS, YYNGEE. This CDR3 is CASSIHPTNEKLFF. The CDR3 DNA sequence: TGTGCCAGCAGCATTCACCCAACTAATGAAAAACTGTTTTTT.